This TCR beta chain was sequenced in a study of radiotherapy plus CTLA-4 blockade in lung cancer. Study details: Objective responses arose in approximately 19% of patients, and 31% experienced disease control. Study-wide findings and caveats: Increased serum interferon-beta after radiation also reportedly predicted response strongly. Expansion in blood of tumor-derived TCR clones was seen after radiotherapy plus ipilimumab.

CDR1 is SGHNT, CDR2 YYREEE, per germline (reference sequence). Trimming took 3 bases from V and 7 from J; bases not matched to a gene: 16. The CDR3 totals 17 residues. In chemo-refractory metastatic non-small-cell lung cancer, patients got ipilimumab CTLA-4 blockade together with focal radiation. TCRdb keeps only in-frame clones here, not all; method: immunoSEQ multiplex PCR. The sample contains 30,000 to 35,000 clones, roughly 70% of which appear only once. Notes on this clone: Its antigen is currently unknown.

The chain employs TRBV5-4 and TRBJ2-1; 7 nucleotides agree with TRBD2. This TCR was recovered from a human donor with non-small cell lung cancer who had stable disease on radiotherapy plus ipilimumab. The specimen comprised peripheral blood, sampled from a patient treated with radiotherapy plus ipilimumab. In DNA form, the CDR3 reads TGTGCCAGCAGCTCGGGGGTGGCGGGAGAGGTCAGGAATGAGCAGTTCTTC. Protein: CASSSGVAGEVRNEQFF.